This TCR beta chain came from a study of shared clonotypes between healthy human individuals. Method: immunoSEQ multiplex PCR; TCRdb's copy keeps in-frame clones and lacks some. This sample has some 2,000,000 clones; 85% to 95% occur once, and the top ten carry 0.1% to 0.15%. The germline V gene encodes CDR1 MDHEN and CDR2 SYDVKM. The CDR3 extends over 15 amino acids. V dropped 5 bases and J dropped 4 bases, with 18 bases sitting between them. This clone was recorded once. The sequence was obtained from a man aged 18-30 years in good health. What was sequenced was naive CD4+ T cells sorted from blood. Documented subset: CD45RA+ positively selected. The chain carries TRBV28 and TRBJ2-7; D may match TRBD1 or TRBD2 (5 bases each). This CDR3 is CASSPRDPSLYEQYF. The CDR3 nucleotides read TGTGCCAGCAGTCCCCGGGACCCGAGCCTATACGAGCAGTACTTC.